Reported below is one TCR beta chain. Its antigen remains unknown. The data originate from a study of cytomegalovirus exposure and HLA in healthy donors. General study points: There were fewer than 200 TCR beta chains listed as cytomegalovirus-associated. Later analysis showed most CMV-associated TCR beta chains appearing HLA-restricted. CMV serostatus was the sole immune exposure information available.

Vbeta (60) and Jbeta (13) primers were used in the PCR. Sequencing was performed with immunoSEQ multiplex PCR; in TCRdb, only in-frame clones are kept and a portion is missing. The sample carries about 160,000 clones, over 70% recorded once. Sequencing was done on a sample of PBMCs. This receptor was taken from a woman aged 45 to 65 in good health and CMV-seropositive.

CDR3 region: CASSLFGTEQETQYF. CDR3 coding DNA: TGCGCCAGCAGCTTGTTTGGGACAGAGCAAGAGACCCAGTACTTC. The J gene is TRBJ2-5, the V gene TRBV5-1; 7 bases map to TRBD1. The CDR3 consists of 15 residues. With 1 base clipped from V and 2 bases from J, the junction kept 5 bases outside the gene matches. Germline-derived CDR1 and CDR2 are SGHRS and YFSETQ.